This TCR beta chain originates from a study of regulatory T cells in long-lasting Graves disease. Notes on the study in general: Persistent disease samples used TRBV28, TRBJ1-2 and TRBJ2-5 preferentially.

On this clonotype: What it binds is unknown.

HTBI primers from iRepertoire and Arm-PCR of CDR3 regions yielded the TCR beta libraries. TCRdb processed the multiplex PCR reads anew with MiXCR; each CDR3 protein has one entry. This repertoire shows around 340,000 distinct CDR3 sequences, around a fifth found once; its top ten account for 29%. Per germline, CDR1 MDHEN and CDR2 SYDVKM. The J segment lost 4 bases and the V segment lost 7 bases, leaving 11 bases of the junction unmatched. The CDR3 sequence is 15 residues long. The time point denotes: persistent/refractory GD, antithyroid drugs over 5 years with positive TRAb. The TCR library was prepared using RNA isolated from PBMCs.

The gene calls are TRBV28 and TRBJ2-3; 7 positions match TRBD2. This specimen was peripheral blood mononuclear cells (PBMCs), taken when the disease was refractory, from a patient treated with antithyroid drugs. The source of this sequence is a female donor with Graves disease. In DNA, the CDR3 is TGTGCCAGCACCAAAAGGGGAGGGCCGTCAGATACGCAGTATTTT. It specifies CASTKRGGPSDTQYF.